This TCR delta chain derives from a study of gamma-delta chains in newborns, infants, children. V gave up 1 base and J gave up 1 base, with 9 bases separating them. This CDR3 is 14 amino acids long. Germline lookup yields CDR1 GEAIGNYY and CDR2 EKD. TCRdb re-called the reads with CATT. The sample has fewer than 12,000 delta-chain clones, approximately 10% seen once. Only a few counts were recorded for this clone. The sample was blood. The TCR sequence derives from a child who was a newborn, infant or young child, either healthy, febrile or measles-vaccinated (not recorded which). The chain links TRDV2 to TRDJ1; D is uncertain. The CDR3 is CACDTIEITDKLIF. In nucleotides, the CDR3 is TGTGCCTGTGACACGATAGAGATCACCGATAAACTCATCTTT.